The present T cell receptor (beta chain) was sequenced within a study of long-term antiretroviral therapy in people with HIV. Overall study context: Collection of the earliest samples took place about a decade ahead of the 2015 immediate-ART recommendation.

Concerning this clone: Its antigen remains unidentified.

At least two post-ART and at least one pre-ART PBMC sample were available for each donor. Findings and limits, study-wide: Adherence to ART, viral resistance and therapy changes lacked any data. Narrower CDR3 length ranges marked HIV repertoires relative to controls.

This CDR3 has 17 amino acids. CDR1 and CDR2 from the germline V gene are SGHKS and YYEKEE (reference sequence). Trimming cost V 1 base and J 0 bases, with 14 bases left between them. The run of the v3.0 immunoSEQ assay was at survey level. Clones were sequenced by immunoSEQ multiplex PCR, and TCRdb holds only the in-frame ones, with some missing. The data hold roughly 30,000 clones, with over 75% observed a single time. V usage is TRBV5-5 and J usage is TRBJ1-3, with a tentative D call TRBD1 (6 bases). The receptor comes from a man aged 40-49 years with HIV. The material sequenced was unsorted PBMCs, taken about 5 years after starting antiretroviral therapy. The CDR3 spells CASSLRGVDSSGNTIYF. For the CDR3, the DNA is TGTGCCAGCAGCTTGAGGGGGGTGGATAGCTCTGGAAACACCATATATTTT.